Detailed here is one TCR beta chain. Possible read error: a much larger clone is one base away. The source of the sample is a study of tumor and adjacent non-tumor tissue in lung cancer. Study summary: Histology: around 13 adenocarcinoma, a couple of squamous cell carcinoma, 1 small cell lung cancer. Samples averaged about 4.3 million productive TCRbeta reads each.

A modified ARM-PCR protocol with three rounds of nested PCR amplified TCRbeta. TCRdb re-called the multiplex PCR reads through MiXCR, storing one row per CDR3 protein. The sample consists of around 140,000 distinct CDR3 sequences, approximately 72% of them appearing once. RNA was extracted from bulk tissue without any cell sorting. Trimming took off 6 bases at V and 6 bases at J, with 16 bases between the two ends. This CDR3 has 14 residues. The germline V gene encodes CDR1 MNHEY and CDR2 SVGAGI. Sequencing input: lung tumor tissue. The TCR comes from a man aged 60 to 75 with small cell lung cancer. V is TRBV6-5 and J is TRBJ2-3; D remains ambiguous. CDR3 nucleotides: TGTGCCAGCAGGTACCTTCCGGGTAGCGATACGCAGTATTTT. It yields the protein CASRYLPGSDTQYF.